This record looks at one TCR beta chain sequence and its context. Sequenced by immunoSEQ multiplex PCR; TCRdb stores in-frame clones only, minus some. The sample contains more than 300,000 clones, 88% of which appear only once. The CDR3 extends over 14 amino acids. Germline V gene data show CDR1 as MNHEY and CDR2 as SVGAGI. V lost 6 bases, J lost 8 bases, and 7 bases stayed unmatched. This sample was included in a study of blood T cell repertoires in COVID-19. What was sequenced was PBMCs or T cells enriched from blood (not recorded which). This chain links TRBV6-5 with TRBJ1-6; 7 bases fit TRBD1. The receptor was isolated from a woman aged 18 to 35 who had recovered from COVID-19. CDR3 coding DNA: TGTGCCAGCAGACGACAGGGAAATGATTCACCCCTCCACTTT. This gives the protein CASRRQGNDSPLHF.